The clone carrying this T cell receptor beta chain was detected a few times. As yet, its antigen is unknown. The record originates from a study of T cells after yellow fever vaccination. Study summary: The fractions with low cell numbers were processed using SMART-Seq v4 Ultra Low Input.

Overall study findings and caveats: Faster peaking, at day 5 versus 15, marked a secondary response that was weaker. The booster saw the reappearance of most primary-vaccination clones (approximately 96% CD4, 88% CD8). Clonotypes shared by both compartments, CD4 and CD8, made up a small share.

One entry per CDR3 protein, called by TCRdb with MiXCR from the 5' RACE reads. The sample has about 300,000 distinct CDR3 sequences; around 8.6% are singletons. This CDR3 contains 15 residues. Looked up from germline, CDR1 is SGHAT and CDR2 is FQNNGV. V shed 2 bases, J shed 7 bases, and the junction held 4 bases outside the gene matches. V is TRBV11-2 and J is TRBJ2-1; 11 bases align to TRBD1. The sample consisted of CD4+ T cells sorted from PBMCs, taken 5 days after the yellow fever booster vaccination. The TCR originated in a man aged 18 to 30 who received the YFV17D yellow fever vaccine. CDR3 DNA: TGTGCCAGCAGCTTACTTTGGGACAGGGGGAATGAGCAGTTCTTC. This codes for CASSLLWDRGNEQFF.